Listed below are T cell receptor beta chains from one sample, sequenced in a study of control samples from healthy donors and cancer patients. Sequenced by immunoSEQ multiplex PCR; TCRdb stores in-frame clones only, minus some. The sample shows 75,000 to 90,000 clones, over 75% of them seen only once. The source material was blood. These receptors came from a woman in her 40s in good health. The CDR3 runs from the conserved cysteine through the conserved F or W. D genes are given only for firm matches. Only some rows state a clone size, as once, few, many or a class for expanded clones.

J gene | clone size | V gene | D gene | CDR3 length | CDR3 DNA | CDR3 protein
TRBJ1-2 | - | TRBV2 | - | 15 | TGTGCCAGCATTCGGGGAGGCAGCCAATCCTATGGCTACACCTTC | CASIRGGSQSYGYTF
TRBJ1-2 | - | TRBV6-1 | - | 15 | TGTGCCAGCAGTGAGAGACACCAGGGACTCTATGGCTACACCTTC | CASSERHQGLYGYTF
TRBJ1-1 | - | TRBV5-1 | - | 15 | TGCGCCAGCAGCCTGCCGAGGTCGGAGAACACTGAAGCTTTCTTT | CASSLPRSENTEAFF
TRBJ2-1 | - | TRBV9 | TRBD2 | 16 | TGTGCCAGCAGCCCTTTACTAGCGGACTCCTACAATGAGCAGTTCTTC | CASSPLLADSYNEQFF
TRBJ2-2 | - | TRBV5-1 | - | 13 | TGCGCCAGCAGCCCGTCCCTACCCGGGGAGCTGTTTTTT | CASSPSLPGELFF
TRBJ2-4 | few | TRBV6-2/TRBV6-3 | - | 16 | TGTGCCAGCAGTTACTCGTGGGGGCCGGGTCAAAACATTCAGTACTTC | CASSYSWGPGQNIQYF
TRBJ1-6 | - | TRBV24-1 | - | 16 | TGTGCCACCAGGATACGTGGACAGCCTTATAATTCACCCCTCCACTTT | CATRIRGQPYNSPLHF
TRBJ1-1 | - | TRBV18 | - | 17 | TGTGCCAGCTCACCACGGGCGTCGGGGGGCGGGAACACTGAAGCTTTCTTT | CASSPRASGGGNTEAFF
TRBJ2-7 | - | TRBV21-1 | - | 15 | TGTGCCAGCAGTAGTTCGCGGGGTCTGTCCTACGAGCAGTACTTC | CASSSSRGLSYEQYF
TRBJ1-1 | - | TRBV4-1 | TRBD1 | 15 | TGCGCCAGCAGCCCCTTAGCGGACAGGGATCCTTCGGCTTTCTTT | CASSPLADRDPSAFF
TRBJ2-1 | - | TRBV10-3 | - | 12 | TGTGCCATCAGTGACAACAGCAATGAGCAGTTCTTC | CAISDNSNEQFF
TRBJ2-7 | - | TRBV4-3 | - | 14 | TGCGCCAACCCACAAAGGGGAAGGAACTACGAGCAGTACTTC | CANPQRGRNYEQYF
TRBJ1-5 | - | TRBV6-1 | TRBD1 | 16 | TGTGCCAGCAGTGACAGTTGGGGACAGAGCAATCAGCCCCAGCATTTT | CASSDSWGQSNQPQHF
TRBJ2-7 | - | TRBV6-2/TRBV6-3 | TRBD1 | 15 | TGTGCCAGCAGCTCTGGACAGGGCGGATTCTACGAGCAGTACTTC | CASSSGQGGFYEQYF
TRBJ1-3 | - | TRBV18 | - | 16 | TGTGCCAGCTCACCACGGACCCCCGGGGAGGGAAACACCATATATTTT | CASSPRTPGEGNTIYF
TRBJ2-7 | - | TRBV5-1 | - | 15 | TGCGCCAGCCGAACAGGAGAGGGTTTTACCTACGAGCAGTACTTC | CASRTGEGFTYEQYF
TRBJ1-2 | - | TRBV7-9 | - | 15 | TGTGCCAGCAGCGCAGGACAAACGAACAACTATGGCTACACCTTC | CASSAGQTNNYGYTF
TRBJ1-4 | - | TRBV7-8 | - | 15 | TGTGCCAGCAGCCCCTTGGTGGCGGCGGGAGAAAAACTGTTTTTT | CASSPLVAAGEKLFF
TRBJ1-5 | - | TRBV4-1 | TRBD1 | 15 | TGCGCCAGCAGCCCCCTGGAGGGACAGGGGCAGCCCCAGCATTTT | CASSPLEGQGQPQHF
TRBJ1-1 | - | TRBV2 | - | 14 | TGTGCCAGCAGTGTCCAGGAGTTGAACACTGAAGCTTTCTTT | CASSVQELNTEAFF
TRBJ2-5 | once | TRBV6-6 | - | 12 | TGTGCCAGCAGTTACCCCAGGGAGACCCAGTACTTC | CASSYPRETQYF
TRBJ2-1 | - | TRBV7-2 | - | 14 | TGTGCCAGCCAACTAGTGAGTTCCTACAATGAGCAGTTCTTC | CASQLVSSYNEQFF
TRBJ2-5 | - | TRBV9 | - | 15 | TGTGCCAGCAGCCCCTTGGGGGGGGCAGTAGAGACCCAGTACTTC | CASSPLGGAVETQYF
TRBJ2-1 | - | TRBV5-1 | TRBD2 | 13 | TGCGCCAGCAGCTTCGCGGGGGGGAATGAGCAGTTCTTC | CASSFAGGNEQFF
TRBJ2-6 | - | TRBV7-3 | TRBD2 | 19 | TGTGCCAGCAGCTTAAGACGCAGCGGGGGCCGCTCTGGGGCCAACGTCCTGACTTTC | CASSLRRSGGRSGANVLTF
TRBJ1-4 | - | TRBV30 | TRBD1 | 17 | TGTGCCTGGAGTGTACTAGGCAGGGGGACAACTAATGAAAAACTGTTTTTT | CAWSVLGRGTTNEKLFF
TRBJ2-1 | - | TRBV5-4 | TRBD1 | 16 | TGTGCCAGCAGCGGACAGGGGGCTCTTCCCTACAATGAGCAGTTCTTC | CASSGQGALPYNEQFF
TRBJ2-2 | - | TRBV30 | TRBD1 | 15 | TGTGCCTGGAGTGCGGACAGGGGTATAACCGGGGAGCTGTTTTTT | CAWSADRGITGELFF
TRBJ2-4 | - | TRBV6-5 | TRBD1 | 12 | TGTGCCAGCAGTCCCGGGACAGGCATTCAGTACTTC | CASSPGTGIQYF
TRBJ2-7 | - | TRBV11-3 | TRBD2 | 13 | TGTGCCAGCAGCTTAAGCGGGGGAGGCGAGCAGTACTTC | CASSLSGGGEQYF
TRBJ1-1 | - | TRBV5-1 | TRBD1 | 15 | TGCGCCAGCAGCCCGGACAGGACGGGGGGCACTGAAGCTTTCTTT | CASSPDRTGGTEAFF
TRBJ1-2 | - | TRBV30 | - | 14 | TGTGCCTGGAGTTCCGGGGGAGCTGGCTATGGCTACACCTTC | CAWSSGGAGYGYTF
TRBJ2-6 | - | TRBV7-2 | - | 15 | TGTGCCAGCAGCCCACTAGCTTCTGGGGCCAACGTCCTGACTTTC | CASSPLASGANVLTF
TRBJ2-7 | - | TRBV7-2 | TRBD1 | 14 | TGTGCCAGCAGCTCTTTGGACAGGGCCCACGAGCAGTACTTC | CASSSLDRAHEQYF
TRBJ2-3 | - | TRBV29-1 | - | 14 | TGCAGCGTTGACGGGGGCAGGGGGGCAGATACGCAGTATTTT | CSVDGGRGADTQYF
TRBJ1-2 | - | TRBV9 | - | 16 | TGTGCCAGCAGCCCCCAAAGGTCCAGGGCGGGCTATGGCTACACCTTC | CASSPQRSRAGYGYTF
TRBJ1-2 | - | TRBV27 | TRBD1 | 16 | TGTGCCAGCAGTCCCCGGGGACAGGGGGGTGGCTATGGCTACACCTTC | CASSPRGQGGGYGYTF
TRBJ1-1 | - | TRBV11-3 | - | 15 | TGTGCCAGCAGCTCAAAAAACACAGGGCGGACTGAAGCTTTCTTT | CASSSKNTGRTEAFF
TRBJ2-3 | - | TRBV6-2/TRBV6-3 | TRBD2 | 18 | TGTGCCAGCAGCAAGGCTCTGACTAGCGGGGGGCTCACAGATACGCAGTATTTT | CASSKALTSGGLTDTQYF
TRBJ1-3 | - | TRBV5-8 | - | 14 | TGTGCCAGCAGCTTGCTGGGGCCCCGAAACACCATATATTTT | CASSLLGPRNTIYF
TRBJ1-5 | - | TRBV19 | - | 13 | TGTGCCAGTACTCGCGATAGCAATCAGCCCCAGCATTTT | CASTRDSNQPQHF
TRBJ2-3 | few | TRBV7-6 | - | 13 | TGTGCCAGCAGCCGGACCTACACAGATACGCAGTATTTT | CASSRTYTDTQYF
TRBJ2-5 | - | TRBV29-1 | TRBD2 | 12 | TGCAGCGGTAGCGGGGGCGGGGAGACCCAGTACTTC | CSGSGGGETQYF
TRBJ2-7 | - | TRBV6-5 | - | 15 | TGTGCCAGCAGTACGTTGCCGGGGGTTTCCTACGAGCAGTACTTC | CASSTLPGVSYEQYF
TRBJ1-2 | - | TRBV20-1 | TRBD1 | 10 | TGCAGTGCTGCGGACAGGGGTATCACCTTC | CSAADRGITF
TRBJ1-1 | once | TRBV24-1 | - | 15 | TGTGCCACCAGTGATTTAGGACACCTGAACACTGAAGCTTTCTTT | CATSDLGHLNTEAFF
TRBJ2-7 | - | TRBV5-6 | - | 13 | TGTGCCAGTAATTACGGGGGCTCCTACGAGCAGTACTTC | CASNYGGSYEQYF
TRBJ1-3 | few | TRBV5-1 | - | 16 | TGCGCCAGCAGCCAGGAGGGAGTCCACTCTGGAAACACCATATATTTT | CASSQEGVHSGNTIYF
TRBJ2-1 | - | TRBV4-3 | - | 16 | TGCGCCAGCAGCCAAGCGAGGGGGGGGTCCTACAATGAGCAGTTCTTC | CASSQARGGSYNEQFF
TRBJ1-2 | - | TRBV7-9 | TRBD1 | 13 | TGTGCCAGCAGCAAGACAGGGGTTACTGGCTACACCTTC | CASSKTGVTGYTF
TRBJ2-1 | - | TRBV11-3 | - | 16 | TGTGCCAGCAGCCTGGGAGAAGGGTGGGCAAACAATGAGCAGTTCTTC | CASSLGEGWANNEQFF
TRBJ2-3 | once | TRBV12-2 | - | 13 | TGTGCAAGTTCCCGGGGGCCGACAGATACGCAGTATTTT | CASSRGPTDTQYF
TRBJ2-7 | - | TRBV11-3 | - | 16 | TGTGCCAGCAGCTCCCTTCGGAATCCAGGAGCCTACGAGCAGTACTTC | CASSSLRNPGAYEQYF
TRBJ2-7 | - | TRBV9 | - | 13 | TGTGCCAGCAGCGTAGATCTTAAGTCCGAGCAGTACTTC | CASSVDLKSEQYF
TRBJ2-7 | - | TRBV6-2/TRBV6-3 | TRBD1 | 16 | TGTGCCAGCAGTTCTCGGGACAGGTTGAGCTCCTACGAGCAGTACTTC | CASSSRDRLSSYEQYF
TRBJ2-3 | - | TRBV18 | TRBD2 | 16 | TGTGCCAGCTCACCCGGGGGGTCTGCTAGCACAGATACGCAGTATTTT | CASSPGGSASTDTQYF